This entry describes one TCR beta chain. The data belong to a study of shared clonotypes between healthy human individuals. Study information: Contributing individuals were a couple of females and a few males aged 18 to 49.

Evenly divided among several immunoSEQ plates was the genomic DNA of each subset. Sequenced by immunoSEQ multiplex PCR; TCRdb stores in-frame clones only, minus some. The table includes some 2,100,000 clones, around 95% detected once. The CDR3 covers 12 residues. The germline V and J ends were trimmed by 2 bases and 9 bases, with 9 bases remaining between them. From germline, CDR1 is SGHDN and CDR2 FVKESK. The chain has TRBV14 and TRBJ2-3; the D gene is possibly TRBD2 (5 bases). The receptor comes from a man between 18 and 29 years old in good health. Source material: naive CD4+ T cells sorted from blood. Subset meaning: CD45RA+ positively selected. The DNA for the CDR3 is TGTGCCAGCAGCCAAACTAGTGGGACGCAGTATTTT. Its translation is CASSQTSGTQYF.